This T cell receptor (beta chain) originates from a study of regulatory T cells in long-lasting Graves disease. Study at large: Treatment with antithyroid drugs for over 5 years, together with positive TSH receptor antibodies, meant persistent Graves' disease.

Germline V CDR1 and CDR2: MNHGY, SVAAGI. This CDR3 is 17 amino acids long. Time point here: persistent/refractory GD, antithyroid drugs over 5 years with positive TRAb. Following extraction of RNA from PBMCs, that RNA was used to make the TCR library. Peripheral blood, at approximately 10 milliliters, went into EDTA tubes. Regarding this clonotype: Its antigen is currently unknown. The junction and the germline gene differ at one end; a read error may be behind it.

According to the study, TCR beta libraries were built with iRepertoire HTBI primers and CDR3-region Arm-PCR. From the multiplex PCR reads, TCRdb called clonotypes with MiXCR, one entry per CDR3 protein. The sample has a few hundred thousand distinct CDR3 sequences; roughly 20% are singletons. Study observations and caveats: Less diverse TCR repertoires were seen in persistent Graves' patients than in newly diagnosed ones.

The gene calls are TRBV6-9 and TRBJ1-4; possible D gene TRBD1, 5 bases. The sequence was collected from a woman in her 40s with Graves disease. Sequencing was performed on peripheral blood mononuclear cells (PBMCs), taken when the disease was refractory, from a patient treated with antithyroid drugs. CDR3 coding DNA: TGTGCCAGCAGTTACGAGGGTGGATTCGGGACTAATGAAGAACTGTTTTTT. Its translation is CASSYEGGFGTNEELFF.